This TCR beta chain was documented in a study of T cells expressing NK-cell markers. The wider study: It was sorted CD3+CD56+NKG2C+, CD3+CD56+NKG2C- and CD3+CD56-NKG2C+ T cells that supplied the TCR beta repertoires. Eight donors were sequenced, seven testing HCMV-seropositive and one testing seronegative. Study-level results: It remained uncertain whether the expanded NKG2C+ T cell clones were specific for HCMV antigens. In a handful of donors, dominant CD3+CD56+NKG2C+ clones formed about 1.0-7.5% of CD8+ cells.

The CDR3 is 17 amino acids. To note about this clonotype: Its specificity is not known.

TCRdb re-called the 5' RACE reads; every CDR3 protein appears as one record, without DNA. Its clone listing holds about 260,000 distinct CDR3 sequences. The receptor's source is a man in his late teens or twenties in good health. The J gene is TRBJ2-7, the V gene TRBV12-3 or TRBV12-4; TCRdb's D call, TRBD2, is unchecked because there is no DNA. Source material: blood T cells: a sorted CD56 or NKG2C T cell subset, CD4+ or CD8+ T cells, or bulk PBMC T cells (not recorded which). The CDR3 sequence: CASSRRLAGGPEYEQYF.